This is a list of T cell receptor beta chains from one sample in a study of blood T cell repertoires in COVID-19. Sequencing used immunoSEQ multiplex PCR; TCRdb keeps in-frame clones, though not all of them. This sample has roughly 200,000 clones, with about nine tenths found just once. The sequenced sample was PBMCs or T cells enriched from blood (not recorded which). These receptors were collected from a woman aged 40 to 49 with acute COVID-19. CDR3s include the opening cysteine and the closing phenylalanine or tryptophan. Fields, in order: D gene, V gene, J gene, clone size, CDR3 protein, CDR3 DNA. D genes are given only for firm matches. Clone size is given for some rows only: seen once, a few or many times, or a class if the clone is expanded.

>.|TRBV19|TRBJ2-2|.
CASSSGIFTGELFF
TGTGCCAGTAGTTCAGGGATCTTCACCGGGGAGCTGTTTTTT
>TRBD1|TRBV30|TRBJ1-3|.
CAWSSTGYSGNTIYF
TGTGCCTGGAGCTCGACAGGGTACTCTGGAAACACCATATATTTT
>.|TRBV30|TRBJ1-1|.
CAWSITAGTEAFF
TGTGCCTGGAGTATAACCGCGGGCACTGAAGCTTTCTTT
>.|TRBV19|TRBJ2-2|.
CASSQDPRGHTGELFF
TGTGCCAGTAGCCAGGACCCCCGGGGTCACACCGGGGAGCTGTTTTTT
>TRBD1|TRBV13|TRBJ1-4|.
CASSSRDRGTNEKLFF
TGTGCCAGCAGCTCCCGGGACAGGGGAACTAATGAAAAACTGTTTTTT
>.|TRBV9|TRBJ1-6|.
CASSPHLGRADSPLHF
TGTGCCAGCAGCCCCCATTTGGGCAGGGCTGATTCACCCCTCCACTTT
>.|TRBV5-1|TRBJ1-3|.
CASRRGTAGNTIYF
TGCGCCAGCAGGAGGGGGACCGCTGGAAACACCATATATTTT
>.|TRBV5-5|TRBJ1-2|.
CASSLAGFYGYTF
TGTGCCAGCAGCTTGGCAGGGTTCTATGGCTACACCTTC
>TRBD1|TRBV7-9|TRBJ1-2|.
CASSQIVGTGAPFFYGYTF
TGTGCCAGCAGCCAAATTGTGGGGACAGGGGCACCCTTTTTCTATGGCTACACCTTC
>.|TRBV19|TRBJ2-5|.
CASSIVGGSAETQYF
TGTGCCAGTAGTATAGTTGGGGGGAGTGCAGAGACCCAGTACTTC
>.|TRBV11-1|TRBJ1-2|.
CASSLGSNYGYTF
TGTGCCAGCAGCTTGGGCAGTAACTATGGCTACACCTTC
>.|TRBV7-6|TRBJ2-5|once
CASSLVGRGQETQYF
TGTGCCAGCAGCTTAGTTGGGAGGGGGCAAGAGACCCAGTACTTC
>TRBD1|TRBV5-4|TRBJ1-1|.
CASSSMDRGSAEAFF
TGTGCCAGCAGCAGCATGGACAGGGGGAGCGCTGAAGCTTTCTTT
>.|TRBV4-3|TRBJ2-7|.
CASSQGQDFYEQYF
TGCGCCAGCAGCCAAGGGCAGGACTTTTACGAGCAGTACTTC
>.|TRBV10-2|TRBJ1-4|.
CASSNFGVREKLFF
TGCGCCAGCAGCAACTTCGGGGTCAGGGAAAAACTGTTTTTT
>TRBD1|TRBV19|TRBJ1-1|.
CASSRFGSGGSSTEAFF
TGTGCCAGTAGCCGTTTCGGGTCAGGGGGCTCAAGCACTGAAGCTTTCTTT